These 12 T cell receptor beta chains were all obtained from the same sample, sequenced in a study of cytomegalovirus exposure and HLA in healthy donors. PCR amplification relied on 60 Vbeta primers (plus 13 Jbeta primers). Assay: immunoSEQ multiplex PCR; the TCRdb copy retains only in-frame clones and omits some. The sample lists approximately 170,000 clones; around 80% were seen once. The specimen sequenced was PBMCs. These receptors all stem from a male donor in good health and CMV-seronegative.

This clone appeared a single time. The same CDR3 arises from other DNA sequences in this sample as well. The rearrangement joins TRBV30 to TRBJ2-3, with TRBD2 matching over 10 bases. In germline, CDR1 is GTSNPN, CDR2 SVGIG (reference sequence). This CDR3 spans 15 amino acids. The CDR3 DNA follows: TGTGCTCGAACAACTAGCGGGACGTGGGGAGATACGCAGTATTTT. This codes for CARTTSGTWGDTQYF.

The CDR3 sequence: CASTWGESSYNEQFF. The CDR3 DNA is TGTGCCAGCACCTGGGGGGAAAGCTCCTACAATGAGCAGTTCTTC. V gene TRBV7-9 combines with J gene TRBJ2-1; a possible D gene is TRBD2 (6 bases). Germline assignment: CDR1 SEHNR and CDR2 FQNEAQ (reference sequence). The V gene lost 7 bases and the J gene lost 0 bases, with 13 bases spanning the gap. This CDR3 is built from 15 residues.

This CDR3 reads CASSLAGGYGYTF. The CDR3 region has the DNA TGTGCCAGCAGCTTAGCAGGGGGCTATGGCTACACCTTC. V is TRBV11-2 and J is TRBJ1-2; 7 bases are a match to TRBD1. Trimming removed 1 base from V and 4 bases from J; junction bases left unmatched: 0. The CDR3 is 13 amino acids. The V gene's germline CDR1 is SGHAT and CDR2 FQNNGV.

The J gene is TRBJ2-2, the V gene TRBV5-1; TRBD2 might be the D (5 bases). The germline V and J ends were trimmed by 5 bases and 1 base, with 12 bases remaining between them. The CDR3 consists of 15 residues. In germline, CDR1 is SGHRS, CDR2 YFSETQ. As DNA, the CDR3 is TGCGCCAGCAGACCAGGAGGCCGGAACACCGGGGAGCTGTTTTTT. Its protein product is CASRPGGRNTGELFF. Complete variable domain (other parts from reference TRBV5-1 and TRBJ2-2): KAGVTQTPRYLIKTRGQQVTLSCSPISGHRSVSWYQQTPGQGLQFLFEYFSETQRNKGNFPGRFSGRQFSNSRSEMNVSTLELGDSALYLCASRPGGRNTGELFFGEGSRLTVL.

This chain uses TRBV6-1 with TRBJ2-2, with D unclear. The CDR3 has 13 residues. The V and J ends lost 8 bases and 0 bases respectively, with 7 bases between them. Germline V lookup: CDR1 MNHNS, CDR2 SASEGT. Written as DNA, the CDR3 is TGTGCCAGCTATCTTCCGAACACCGGGGAGCTGTTTTTT. The encoded protein is CASYLPNTGELFF.

This clone came up a few times. The rearrangement uses TRBV11-3 and TRBJ2-5; 8 nucleotides agree with TRBD1. Germline CDR1 reads SGHNT; CDR2 reads YENEEA. The CDR3 is 15 amino acids. The junction had 5 bases not matched to a gene; V was cut back by 1 base and J by 4 bases. The CDR3 region is CASSLGQGKSETQYF. CDR3 nucleotide sequence: TGTGCCAGCAGCTTAGGACAGGGGAAGTCAGAGACCCAGTACTTC.

The V call is TRBV9, the J call TRBJ2-5; 12 bases agree with TRBD1. V was clipped by 3 bases and J by 7 bases; unmatched bases: 4. Germline lookup yields CDR1 SGDLS and CDR2 YYNGEE. This CDR3 spans 14 amino acids. In DNA, the CDR3 is TGTGCCAGCAGCGCGGGACAGGGGGCCGGGACCCAGTACTTC. Its protein product is CASSAGQGAGTQYF.

In DNA, the CDR3 is TGTGCCAGCAGTTTTCAGCCAGGGGCCAATCAGCCCCAGCATTTT. Translated, it gives CASSFQPGANQPQHF. This rearrangement joins TRBV28 to TRBJ1-5, with TRBD1 as a possible D gene (6 bases). The CDR3 loop spans 15 amino acids. The germline V gene has CDR1 MDHEN and CDR2 SYDVKM. V lost 3 bases and J 3 bases, leaving 12 bases between the germline ends.

This sequence joins TRBV5-1 and TRBJ1-4; 10 bases are shared with TRBD1. Germline CDR1 SGHRS, CDR2 YFSETQ. CDR3 length: 14 residues. The trim removed 3 bases at V and 6 bases at J, leaving 2 bases unmatched. For the CDR3, the DNA is TGCGCCAGCAGCTACGGACAGGGGGATGAAAAACTGTTTTTT. Its protein is CASSYGQGDEKLFF.

The chain is built from TRBV9 and TRBJ2-1; 10 nucleotides align to TRBD2. The CDR3 spans 18 residues. V shed 0 bases, J shed 6 bases, and the junction held 12 bases outside the gene matches. Germline V gives CDR1 SGDLS, CDR2 YYNGEE. The CDR3 DNA reads TGTGCCAGCAGCGTAGGCGTTCTAGCGGGAGCGGTTATCAATGAGCAGTTCTTC. Its protein product is CASSVGVLAGAVINEQFF.

The chain couples TRBV4-2 to TRBJ1-3; D is perhaps TRBD1 (6 bases). Looked up from germline, CDR1 is LGHNA and CDR2 is YNFKEQ. This CDR3 has 15 residues. The V gene lost 5 bases and the J gene lost 0 bases, with 11 bases spanning the gap. CDR3 sequence reads: CASSVTGPSGNTIYF. CDR3 DNA: TGTGCCAGCAGCGTGACAGGTCCCTCTGGAAACACCATATATTTT.

This clone occurred a few times. CDR3 bases: TGTGCCAGCAGCAACAGGGCCTACAATGAGCAGTTCTTC. It translates to CASSNRAYNEQFF. The rearrangement uses TRBV25-1 and TRBJ2-1; TRBD1 might be the D (6 bases). Trimming took 6 bases from V and 2 from J, leaving 8 bases between them. There are 13 residues in the CDR3. CDR1 and CDR2 (germline): MGHDK, SYGVNS.